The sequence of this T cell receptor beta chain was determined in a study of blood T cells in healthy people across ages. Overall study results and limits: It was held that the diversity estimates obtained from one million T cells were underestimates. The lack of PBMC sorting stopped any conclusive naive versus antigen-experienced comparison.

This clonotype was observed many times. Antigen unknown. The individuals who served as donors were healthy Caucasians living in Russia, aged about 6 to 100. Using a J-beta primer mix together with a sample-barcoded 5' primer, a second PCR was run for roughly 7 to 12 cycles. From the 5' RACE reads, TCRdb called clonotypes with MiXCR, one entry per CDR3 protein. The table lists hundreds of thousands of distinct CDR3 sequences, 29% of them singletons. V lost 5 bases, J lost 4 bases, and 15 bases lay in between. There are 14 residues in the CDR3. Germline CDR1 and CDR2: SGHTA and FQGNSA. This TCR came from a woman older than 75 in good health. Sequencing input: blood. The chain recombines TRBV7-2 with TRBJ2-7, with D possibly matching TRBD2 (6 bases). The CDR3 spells CASSREAGRYEQYF. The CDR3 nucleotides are TGTGCCAGCAGCAGGGAGGCAGGGCGTTACGAGCAGTACTTC.